The clone carrying this T cell receptor (beta chain) has just a few counts. The CDR3 length is 15 residues. The germline V and J ends were trimmed by 2 bases and 5 bases, with 14 bases remaining between them. This sample is part of a study of blood T cells in healthy people across ages. Together with a sample-barcoded 5' primer, a J-beta primer mix was included in a second PCR lasting 7 to 11 cycles. TCRdb reanalysed the 5' RACE reads using MiXCR and keeps one entry per CDR3 protein. The table includes 950,000 to 1,200,000 distinct CDR3 sequences, approximately 38% detected once. This receptor was obtained from a man aged 18 to 29 in good health. Sequencing was performed on blood. The chain joins TRBV12-3 or TRBV12-4 to TRBJ2-3, with D perhaps matching TRBD1 or TRBD2 (5 bases each). The CDR3 protein is CASSLSLGEIDTQYF. In nucleotides, the CDR3 is TGTGCCAGCAGTTTAAGTTTGGGGGAAATAGATACGCAGTATTTT.